This T cell receptor beta chain emerged from a study of vaccination effects on CD4 cells after COVID-19. Study background: It was two doses of either the BNT162b2 or mRNA-1273 vaccine that participants received.

In the case of this clone: What it recognizes is unknown.

V dropped 6 bases and J dropped 5; count of bases not matched to a gene: 12. This CDR3 comprises 17 residues. The germline gives CDR1 SGHRS, CDR2 YFSETQ. CD4+ T cells specific for antigen were expanded with viral peptide pools by the ViraFEST assay before sequencing. It was after more than nine days of culture that CD4+ T cells were isolated. Vaccine recipients, nucleocapsid antibody negative, had no prior SARS-CoV-2 infection. Whole-study results and caveats: Infection- and vaccine-induced clones contracted markedly late after vaccination.

The table came from immunoSEQ multiplex PCR; TCRdb's copy has only in-frame clones and leaves some out. The table lists over 50,000 clones, roughly four fifths of them singletons, with roughly 2.7% in the top ten. This sequence was found in a human donor who received a COVID-19 vaccine. This rearrangement joins TRBV5-1 to TRBJ2-5; 14 nucleotides agree with TRBD2. The sample was CD4+ T cells from PBMCs cultured with HCoV-229E spike peptides, taken before COVID-19 vaccination. The CDR3, as DNA: TGCGCCAGCACTGGGGGACTAGCGGGGGACATTGGGGAGACCCAGTACTTC. Translated: CASTGGLAGDIGETQYF. Complete variable domain (other parts from reference TRBV5-1 and TRBJ2-5): KAGVTQTPRYLIKTRGQQVTLSCSPISGHRSVSWYQQTPGQGLQFLFEYFSETQRNKGNFPGRFSGRQFSNSRSEMNVSTLELGDSALYLCASTGGLAGDIGETQYFGPGTRLLVL.